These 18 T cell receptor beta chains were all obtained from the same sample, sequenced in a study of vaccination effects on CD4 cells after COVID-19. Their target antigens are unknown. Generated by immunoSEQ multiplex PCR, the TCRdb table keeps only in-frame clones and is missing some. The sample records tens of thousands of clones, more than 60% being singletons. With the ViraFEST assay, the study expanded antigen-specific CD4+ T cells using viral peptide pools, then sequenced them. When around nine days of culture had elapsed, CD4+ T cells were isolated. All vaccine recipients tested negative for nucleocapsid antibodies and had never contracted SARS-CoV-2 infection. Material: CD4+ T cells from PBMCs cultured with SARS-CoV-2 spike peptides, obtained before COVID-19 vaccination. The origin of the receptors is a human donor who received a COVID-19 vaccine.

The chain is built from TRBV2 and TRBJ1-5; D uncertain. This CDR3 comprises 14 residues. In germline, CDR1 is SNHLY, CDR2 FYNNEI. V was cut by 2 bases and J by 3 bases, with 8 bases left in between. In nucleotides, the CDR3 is TGTGCCAGCAGTGAATCGGCGGCCAATCAGCCCCAGCATTTT. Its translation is CASSESAANQPQHF.

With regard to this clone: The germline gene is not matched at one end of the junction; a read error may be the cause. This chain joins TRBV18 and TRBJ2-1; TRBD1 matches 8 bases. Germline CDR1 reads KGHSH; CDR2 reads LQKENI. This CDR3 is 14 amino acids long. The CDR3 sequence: CTSSLLDRANEQFF. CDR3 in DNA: TGTACCAGCTCACTCTTGGACAGGGCAAATGAGCAGTTCTTC.

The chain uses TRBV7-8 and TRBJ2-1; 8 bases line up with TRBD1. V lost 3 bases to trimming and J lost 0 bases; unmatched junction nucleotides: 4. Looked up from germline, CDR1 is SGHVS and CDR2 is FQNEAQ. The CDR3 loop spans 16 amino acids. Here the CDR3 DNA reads TGTGCCAGCAGCTTGATGCAGGGGGCCTCCTACAATGAGCAGTTCTTC. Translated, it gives CASSLMQGASYNEQFF.

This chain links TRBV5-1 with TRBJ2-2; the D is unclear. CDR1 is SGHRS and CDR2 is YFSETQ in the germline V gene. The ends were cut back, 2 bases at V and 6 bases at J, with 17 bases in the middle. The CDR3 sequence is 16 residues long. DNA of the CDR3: TGCGCCAGCAGCTTTTTGGGCAAAACCGCTCCCGGGGAGCTGTTTTTT. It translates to CASSFLGKTAPGELFF.

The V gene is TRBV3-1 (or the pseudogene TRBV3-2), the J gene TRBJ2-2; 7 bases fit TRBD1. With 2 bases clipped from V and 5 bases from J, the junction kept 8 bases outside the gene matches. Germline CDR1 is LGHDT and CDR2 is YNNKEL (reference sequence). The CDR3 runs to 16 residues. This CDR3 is CASSQPGTAMTGELFF. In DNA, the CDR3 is TGTGCCAGCAGCCAACCCGGGACAGCAATGACCGGGGAGCTGTTTTTT.

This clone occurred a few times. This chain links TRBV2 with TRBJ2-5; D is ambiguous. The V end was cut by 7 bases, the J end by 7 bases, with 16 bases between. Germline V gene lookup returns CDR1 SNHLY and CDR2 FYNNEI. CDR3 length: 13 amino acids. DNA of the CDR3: TGTGCCAGCAAGACCTTATCGGCTCGGACCCAGTACTTC. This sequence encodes CASKTLSARTQYF. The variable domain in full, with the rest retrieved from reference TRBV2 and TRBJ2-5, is EPEVTQTPSHQVTQMGQEVILRCVPISNHLYFYWYRQILGQKVEFLVSFYNNEISEKSEIFDDQFSVERPDGSNFTLKIRSTKLEDSAMYFCASKTLSARTQYFGPGTRLLVL.

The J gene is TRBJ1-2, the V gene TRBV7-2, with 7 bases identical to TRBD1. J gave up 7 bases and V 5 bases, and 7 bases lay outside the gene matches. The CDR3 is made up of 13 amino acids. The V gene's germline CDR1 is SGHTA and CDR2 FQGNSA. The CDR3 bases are TGTGCCAGCAGCCTTGACAGGGAGAGTGGCTACACCTTC. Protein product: CASSLDRESGYTF. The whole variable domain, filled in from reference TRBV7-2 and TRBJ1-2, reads GAGVSQSPSNKVTEKGKDVELRCDPISGHTALYWYRQSLGQGLEFLIYFQGNSAPDKSGLPSDRFSAERTGGSVSTLTIQRTQQEDSAVYLCASSLDRESGYTFGSGTRLTVV.

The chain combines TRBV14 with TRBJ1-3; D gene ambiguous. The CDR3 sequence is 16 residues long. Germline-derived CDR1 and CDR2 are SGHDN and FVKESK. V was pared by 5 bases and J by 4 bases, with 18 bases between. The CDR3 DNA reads TGTGCCAGCAGCGTGTTGAACAGTGCGGGAGGAAACACCATATATTTT. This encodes CASSVLNSAGGNTIYF.

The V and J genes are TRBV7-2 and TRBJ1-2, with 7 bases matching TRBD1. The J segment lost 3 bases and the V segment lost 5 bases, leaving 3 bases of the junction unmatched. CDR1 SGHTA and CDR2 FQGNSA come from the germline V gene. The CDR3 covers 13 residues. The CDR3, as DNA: TGTGCCAGCAGCCCCGGGACAGACTATGGCTACACCTTC. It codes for CASSPGTDYGYTF.

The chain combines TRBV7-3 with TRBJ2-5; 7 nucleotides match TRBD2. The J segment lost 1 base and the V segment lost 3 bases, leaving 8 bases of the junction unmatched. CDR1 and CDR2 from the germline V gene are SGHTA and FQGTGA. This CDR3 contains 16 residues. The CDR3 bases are TGTGCCAGCAGCTTTGGTACAGCGGGGAGCCAAGAGACCCAGTACTTC. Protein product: CASSFGTAGSQETQYF.

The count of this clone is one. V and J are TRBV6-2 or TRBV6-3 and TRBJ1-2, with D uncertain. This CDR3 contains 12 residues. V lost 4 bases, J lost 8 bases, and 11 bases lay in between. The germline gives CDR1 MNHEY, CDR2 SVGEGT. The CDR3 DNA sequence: TGTGCCAGCAGTTGGACGAATATCGGCTACACCTTC. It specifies CASSWTNIGYTF.

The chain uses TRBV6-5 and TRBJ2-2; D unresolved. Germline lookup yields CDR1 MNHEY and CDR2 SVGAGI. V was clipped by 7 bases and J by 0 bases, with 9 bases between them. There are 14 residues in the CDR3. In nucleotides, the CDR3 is TGTGCCAGCAAGGCGCGGTCGAACACCGGGGAGCTGTTTTTT. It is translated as CASKARSNTGELFF.

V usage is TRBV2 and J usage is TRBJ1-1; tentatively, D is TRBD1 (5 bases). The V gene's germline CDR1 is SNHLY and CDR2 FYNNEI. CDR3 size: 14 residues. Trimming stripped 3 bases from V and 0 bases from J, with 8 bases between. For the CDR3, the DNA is TGTGCCAGCAGTGACAGGGCAATGAACACTGAAGCTTTCTTT. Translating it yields CASSDRAMNTEAFF.

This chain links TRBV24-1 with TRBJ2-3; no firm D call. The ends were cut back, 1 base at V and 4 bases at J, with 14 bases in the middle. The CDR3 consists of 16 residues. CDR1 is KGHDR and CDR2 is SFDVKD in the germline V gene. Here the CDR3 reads CATSDFSRVGADTQYF. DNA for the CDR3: TGTGCCACCAGTGATTTCAGCCGGGTTGGAGCAGATACGCAGTATTTT.

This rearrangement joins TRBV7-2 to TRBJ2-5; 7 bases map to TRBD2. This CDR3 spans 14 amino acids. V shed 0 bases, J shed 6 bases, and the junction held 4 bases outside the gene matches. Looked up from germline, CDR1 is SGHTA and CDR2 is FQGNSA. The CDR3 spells CASSLASGGKTQYF. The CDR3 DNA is TGTGCCAGCAGCTTAGCGTCCGGGGGGAAGACCCAGTACTTC.

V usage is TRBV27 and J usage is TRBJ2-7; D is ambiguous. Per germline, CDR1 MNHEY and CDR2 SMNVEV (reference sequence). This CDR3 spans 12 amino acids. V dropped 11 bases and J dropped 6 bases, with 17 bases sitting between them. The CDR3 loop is CASGSPLGEQYV. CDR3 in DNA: TGTGCCTCGGGCTCACCTTTGGGCGAGCAGTACGTC.

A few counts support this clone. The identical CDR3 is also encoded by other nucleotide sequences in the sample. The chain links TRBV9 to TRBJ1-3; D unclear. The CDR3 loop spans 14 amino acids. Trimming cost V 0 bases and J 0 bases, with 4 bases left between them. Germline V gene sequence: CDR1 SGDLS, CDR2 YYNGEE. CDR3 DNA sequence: TGTGCCAGCAGCGTAGGGCTCTCTGGAAACACCATATATTTT. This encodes CASSVGLSGNTIYF.

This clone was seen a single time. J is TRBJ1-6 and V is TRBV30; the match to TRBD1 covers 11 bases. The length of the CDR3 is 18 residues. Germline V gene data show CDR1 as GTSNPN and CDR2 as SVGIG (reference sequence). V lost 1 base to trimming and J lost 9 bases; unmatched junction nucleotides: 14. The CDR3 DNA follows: TGTGCCTGGAGTGAACACGGGACAGGGGGAAAAAATTCTTCACCCCTCCACTTT. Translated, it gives CAWSEHGTGGKNSSPLHF.